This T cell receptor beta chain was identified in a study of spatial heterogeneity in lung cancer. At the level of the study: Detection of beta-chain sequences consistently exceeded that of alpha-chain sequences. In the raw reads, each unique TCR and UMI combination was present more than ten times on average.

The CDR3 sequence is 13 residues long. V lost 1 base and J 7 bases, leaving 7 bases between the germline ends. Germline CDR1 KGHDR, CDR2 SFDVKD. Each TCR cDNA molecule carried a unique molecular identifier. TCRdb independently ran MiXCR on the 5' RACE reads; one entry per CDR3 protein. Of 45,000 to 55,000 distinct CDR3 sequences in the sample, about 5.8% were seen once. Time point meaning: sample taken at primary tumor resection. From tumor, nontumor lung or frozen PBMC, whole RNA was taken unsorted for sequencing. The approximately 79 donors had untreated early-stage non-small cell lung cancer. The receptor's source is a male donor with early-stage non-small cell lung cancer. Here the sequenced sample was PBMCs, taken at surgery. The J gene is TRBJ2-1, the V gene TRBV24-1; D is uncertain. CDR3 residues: CATSDFWGNEQFF. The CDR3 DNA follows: TGTGCCACCAGTGATTTTTGGGGTAATGAGCAGTTCTTC.